The present T cell receptor (beta chain) was sequenced within a study of cytomegalovirus exposure and HLA in healthy donors. Across the whole study: HLA-typed donors contributed 65 million to 85 million unique TCRs, which were held in an early data release. Findings of the study overall: Roughly uniform depth of sequencing across donors was assumed in presence/absence analyses. Indistinguishable V segments, including TRBV6-2 and TRBV6-3, were excluded.

Note on this clone: Its specificity is not known.

Germline CDR1 SGHDN, CDR2 FVKESK. The CDR3 covers 16 residues. V gave up 5 bases and J gave up 2 bases; unmatched junction bases: 12. PCR primers comprised 60 Vbeta and 13 Jbeta primers. Assay used: immunoSEQ multiplex PCR; TCRdb lists only in-frame clones, some missing. The top ten hold 1.7% of the sample, which has fewer than 70,000 clones, roughly 83% seen once. The source material was PBMCs. This chain uses TRBV14 with TRBJ2-7, with 7 nucleotides matching TRBD1. The source of this sequence is a man aged 35 to 55 in good health and CMV-seronegative. The DNA for the CDR3 is TGTGCCAGCAGCAAAAGGGACAGCCGGGTCACCTACGAGCAGTACTTC. Translation: CASSKRDSRVTYEQYF.